This TCR beta chain stems from a study of technical replicates of blood from several donors. Germline lookup yields CDR1 SGHTS and CDR2 YDEGEE. The V end lost 0 bases, the J end lost 0 bases, and 7 bases lay between the germline ends. The length of the CDR3 is 15 residues. Clones were read by immunoSEQ multiplex PCR, and TCRdb kept only the in-frame ones, dropping some. The sample holds around 75,000 clones, just over 90% seen once. This clone has a single count. The sample comprised T cells isolated from PBMCs. V gene TRBV5-8 combines with J gene TRBJ2-1; no clear D. The TCR sequence derives from a human donor in good health. For the CDR3, the DNA is TGTGCCAGCAGCTTGGGCCTAGTCTCCTACAATGAGCAGTTCTTC. Translating it yields CASSLGLVSYNEQFF.